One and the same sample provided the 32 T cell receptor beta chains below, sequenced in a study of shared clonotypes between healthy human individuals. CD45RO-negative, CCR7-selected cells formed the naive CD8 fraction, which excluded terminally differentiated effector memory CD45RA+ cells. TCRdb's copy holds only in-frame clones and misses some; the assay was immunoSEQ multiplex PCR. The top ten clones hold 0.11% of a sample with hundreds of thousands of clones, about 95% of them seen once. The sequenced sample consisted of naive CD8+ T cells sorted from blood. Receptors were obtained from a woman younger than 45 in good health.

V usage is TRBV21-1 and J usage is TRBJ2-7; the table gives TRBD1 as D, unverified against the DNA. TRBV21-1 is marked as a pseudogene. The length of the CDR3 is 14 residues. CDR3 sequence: CASSIRVTSYEQYF. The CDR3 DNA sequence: TGTGCCAGCAGCATCAGGGTTACCTCCTACGAGCAGTACTTC.

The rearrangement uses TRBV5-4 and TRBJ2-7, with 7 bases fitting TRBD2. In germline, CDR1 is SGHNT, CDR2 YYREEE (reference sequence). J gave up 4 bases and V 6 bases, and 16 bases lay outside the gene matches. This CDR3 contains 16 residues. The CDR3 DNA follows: TGTGCCAGCACCATCGGGGGTGCTAGCGGATATTACGAGCAGTACTTC. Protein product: CASTIGGASGYYEQYF.

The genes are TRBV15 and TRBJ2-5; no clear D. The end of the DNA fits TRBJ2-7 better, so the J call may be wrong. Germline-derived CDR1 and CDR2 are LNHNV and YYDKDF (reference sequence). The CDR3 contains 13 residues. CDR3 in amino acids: CATSWVRGYEQYF. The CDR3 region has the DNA TGTGCCACCAGCTGGGTTCGCGGCTACGAGCAGTACTTC.

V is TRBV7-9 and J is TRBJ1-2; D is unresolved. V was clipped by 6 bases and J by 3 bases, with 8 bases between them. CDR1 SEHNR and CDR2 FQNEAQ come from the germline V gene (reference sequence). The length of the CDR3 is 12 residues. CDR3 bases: TGTGCCAGCAGTTCAACAGACTATGGCTACACCTTC. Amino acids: CASSSTDYGYTF. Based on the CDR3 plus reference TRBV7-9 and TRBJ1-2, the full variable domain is DTGVSQNPRHKITKRGQNVTFRCDPISEHNRLYWYRQTLGQGPEFLTYFQNEAQLEKSRLLSDRFSAERPKGSFSTLEIQRTEQGDSAMYLCASSSTDYGYTFGSGTRLTVV.

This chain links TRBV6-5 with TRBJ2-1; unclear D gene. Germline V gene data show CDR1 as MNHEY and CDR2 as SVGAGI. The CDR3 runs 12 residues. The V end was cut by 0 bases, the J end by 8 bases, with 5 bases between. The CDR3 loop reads CASSYSRDEQFF. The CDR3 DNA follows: TGTGCCAGCAGTTACTCTAGGGATGAGCAGTTCTTC.

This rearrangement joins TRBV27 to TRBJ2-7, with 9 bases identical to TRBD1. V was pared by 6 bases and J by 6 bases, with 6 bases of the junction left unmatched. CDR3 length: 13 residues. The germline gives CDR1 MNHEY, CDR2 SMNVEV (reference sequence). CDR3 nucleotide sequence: TGTGCCAGCAGGCTCCCGACAGGGGGCGAGCAGTACTTC. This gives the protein CASRLPTGGEQYF.

The DNA for the CDR3 is TGTGCCAGCGAGGGGGAGGCAACTAATGAAAAACTGTTTTTT. Its translation: CASEGEATNEKLFF. This sequence joins TRBV28 and TRBJ1-4, with a weak D call TRBD1 (6 bases). Germline V gene sequence: CDR1 MDHEN, CDR2 SYDVKM. The CDR3 spans 14 residues. V lost 8 bases, J lost 0 bases, and 10 bases lay in between. The whole variable domain, remainder taken from reference TRBV28 and TRBJ1-4, is DVKVTQSSRYLVKRTGEKVFLECVQDMDHENMFWYRQDPGLGLRLIYFSYDVKMKEKGDIPEGYSVSREKKERFSLILESASTNQTSMYLCASEGEATNEKLFFGSGTQLSVL.

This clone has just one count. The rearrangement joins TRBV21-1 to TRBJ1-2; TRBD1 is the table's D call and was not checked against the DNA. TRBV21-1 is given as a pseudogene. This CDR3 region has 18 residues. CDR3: CASSFWTAKPVPNYGYTF. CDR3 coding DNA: TGTGCCAGCAGCTTCTGGACAGCCAAACCCGTACCTAACTATGGCTACACCTTC.

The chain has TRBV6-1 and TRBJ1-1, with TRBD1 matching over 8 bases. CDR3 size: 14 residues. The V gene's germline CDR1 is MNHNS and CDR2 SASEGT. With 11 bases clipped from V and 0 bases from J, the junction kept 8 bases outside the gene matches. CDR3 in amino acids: CALGTGLLNTEAFF. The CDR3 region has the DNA TGTGCCTTGGGGACAGGCCTCTTGAACACTGAAGCTTTCTTT.

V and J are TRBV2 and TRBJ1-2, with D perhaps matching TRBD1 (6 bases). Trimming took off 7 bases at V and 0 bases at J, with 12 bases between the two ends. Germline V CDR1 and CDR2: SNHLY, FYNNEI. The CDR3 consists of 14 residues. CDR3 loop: CASIEGGPNYGYTF. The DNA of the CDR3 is TGTGCCAGCATCGAGGGGGGACCTAACTATGGCTACACCTTC. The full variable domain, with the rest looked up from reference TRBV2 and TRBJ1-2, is EPEVTQTPSHQVTQMGQEVILRCVPISNHLYFYWYRQILGQKVEFLVSFYNNEISEKSEIFDDQFSVERPDGSNFTLKIRSTKLEDSAMYFCASIEGGPNYGYTFGSGTRLTVV.

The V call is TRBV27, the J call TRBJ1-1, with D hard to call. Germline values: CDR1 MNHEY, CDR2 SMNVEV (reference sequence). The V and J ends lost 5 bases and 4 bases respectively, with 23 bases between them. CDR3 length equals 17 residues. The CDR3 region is CASSQKSDARKGTEAFF. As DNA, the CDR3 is TGTGCCAGCAGTCAAAAATCGGACGCTAGAAAGGGCACTGAAGCTTTCTTT.

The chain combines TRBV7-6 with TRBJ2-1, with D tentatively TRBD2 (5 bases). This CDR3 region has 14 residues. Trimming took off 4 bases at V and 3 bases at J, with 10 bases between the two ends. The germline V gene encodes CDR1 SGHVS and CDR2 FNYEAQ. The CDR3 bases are TGTGCCAGCAGCTCTACTAGTGACTACAATGAGCAGTTCTTC. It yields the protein CASSSTSDYNEQFF. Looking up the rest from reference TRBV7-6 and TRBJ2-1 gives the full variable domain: GAGVSQSPRYKVTKRGQDVALRCDPISGHVSLYWYRQALGQGPEFLTYFNYEAQQDKSGLPNDRFSAERPEGSISTLTIQRTEQRDSAMYRCASSSTSDYNEQFFGPGTRLTVL.

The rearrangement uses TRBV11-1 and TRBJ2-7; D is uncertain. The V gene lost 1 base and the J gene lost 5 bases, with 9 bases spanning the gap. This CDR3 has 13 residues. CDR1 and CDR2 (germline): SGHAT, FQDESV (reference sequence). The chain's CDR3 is CASSLVGYNEQYF. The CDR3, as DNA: TGTGCCAGCAGCTTAGTTGGCTATAACGAGCAGTACTTC.

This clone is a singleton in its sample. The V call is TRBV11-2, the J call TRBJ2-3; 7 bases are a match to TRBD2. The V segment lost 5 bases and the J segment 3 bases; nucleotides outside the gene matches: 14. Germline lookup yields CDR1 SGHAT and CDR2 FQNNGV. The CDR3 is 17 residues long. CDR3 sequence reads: CASSIRPSGSGTDTQYF. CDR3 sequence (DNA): TGTGCCAGCAGCATTAGACCTAGCGGATCAGGGACAGATACGCAGTATTTT.

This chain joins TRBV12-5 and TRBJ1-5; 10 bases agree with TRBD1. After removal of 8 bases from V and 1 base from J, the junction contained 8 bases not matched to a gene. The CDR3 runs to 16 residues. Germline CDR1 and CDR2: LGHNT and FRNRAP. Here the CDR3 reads CASPTGGNSSNQPQHF. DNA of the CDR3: TGTGCTAGTCCGACAGGGGGCAATAGCAGCAATCAGCCCCAGCATTTT.

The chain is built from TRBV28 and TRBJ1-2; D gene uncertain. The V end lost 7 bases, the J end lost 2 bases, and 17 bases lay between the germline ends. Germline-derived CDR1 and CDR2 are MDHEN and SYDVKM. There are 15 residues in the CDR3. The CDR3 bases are TGTGCCAGCAACTCCCTCGAGGGATCCAACTATGGCTACACCTTC. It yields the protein CASNSLEGSNYGYTF.

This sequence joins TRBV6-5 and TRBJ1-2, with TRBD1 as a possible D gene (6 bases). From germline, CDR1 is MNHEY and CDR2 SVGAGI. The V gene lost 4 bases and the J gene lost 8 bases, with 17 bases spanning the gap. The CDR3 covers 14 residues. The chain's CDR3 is CASSSLSGDRGYTF. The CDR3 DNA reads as TGTGCCAGCAGTTCACTATCAGGGGACCGGGGCTACACCTTC.

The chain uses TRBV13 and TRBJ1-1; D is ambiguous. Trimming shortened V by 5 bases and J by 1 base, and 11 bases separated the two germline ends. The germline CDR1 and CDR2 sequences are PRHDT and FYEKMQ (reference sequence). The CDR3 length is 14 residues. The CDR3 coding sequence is TGTGCCAGCAGCGAAACGGCGGGGAACACTGAAGCTTTCTTT. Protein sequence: CASSETAGNTEAFF.

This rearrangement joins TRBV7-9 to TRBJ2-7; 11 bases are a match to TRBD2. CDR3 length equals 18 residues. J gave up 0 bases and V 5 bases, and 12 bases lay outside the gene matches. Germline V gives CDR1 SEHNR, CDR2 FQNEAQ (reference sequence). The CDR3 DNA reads TGTGCCAGCAGCCCAGGGAGGGGGACTAGCGGTTTCTCCTACGAGCAGTACTTC. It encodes CASSPGRGTSGFSYEQYF.

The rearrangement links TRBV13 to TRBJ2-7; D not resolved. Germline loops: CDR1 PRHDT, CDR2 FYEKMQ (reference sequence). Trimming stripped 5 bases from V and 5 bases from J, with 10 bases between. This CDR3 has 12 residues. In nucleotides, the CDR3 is TGTGCCAGCAGCGCCCAGTGGGACGAGCAGTACTTC. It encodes CASSAQWDEQYF.

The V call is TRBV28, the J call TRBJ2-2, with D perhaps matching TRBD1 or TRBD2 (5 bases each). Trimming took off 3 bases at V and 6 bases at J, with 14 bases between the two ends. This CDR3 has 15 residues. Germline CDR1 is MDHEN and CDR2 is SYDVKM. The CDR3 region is CASSFFGGSAGELFF. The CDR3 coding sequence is TGTGCCAGCAGTTTCTTTGGGGGTAGCGCCGGGGAGCTGTTTTTT.

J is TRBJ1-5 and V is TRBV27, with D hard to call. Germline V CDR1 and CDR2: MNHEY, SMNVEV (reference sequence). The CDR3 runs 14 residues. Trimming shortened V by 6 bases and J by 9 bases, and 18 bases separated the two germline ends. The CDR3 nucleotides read TGTGCCAGCAGCCTTGGGCCAGGCAGCAGGCCCCAGCATTTT. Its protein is CASSLGPGSRPQHF.

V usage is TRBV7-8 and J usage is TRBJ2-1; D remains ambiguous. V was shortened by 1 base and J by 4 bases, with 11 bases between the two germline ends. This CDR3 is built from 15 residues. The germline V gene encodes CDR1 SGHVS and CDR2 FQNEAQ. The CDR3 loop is CASSLVLSTYNEQFF. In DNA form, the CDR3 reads TGTGCCAGCAGCTTAGTTCTGTCGACGTACAATGAGCAGTTCTTC.

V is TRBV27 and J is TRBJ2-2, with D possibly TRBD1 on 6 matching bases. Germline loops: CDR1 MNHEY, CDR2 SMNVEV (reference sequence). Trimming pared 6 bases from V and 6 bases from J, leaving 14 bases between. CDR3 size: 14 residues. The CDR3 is CASRSTGYSGELFF. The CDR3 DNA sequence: TGTGCCAGCAGATCCACAGGGTACTCCGGGGAGCTGTTTTTT.

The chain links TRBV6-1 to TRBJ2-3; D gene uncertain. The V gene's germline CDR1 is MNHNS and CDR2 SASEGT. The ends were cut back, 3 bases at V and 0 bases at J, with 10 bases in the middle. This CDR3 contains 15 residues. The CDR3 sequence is CASSDWDTSTDTQYF. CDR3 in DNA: TGTGCCAGCAGTGATTGGGATACTAGCACAGATACGCAGTATTTT.

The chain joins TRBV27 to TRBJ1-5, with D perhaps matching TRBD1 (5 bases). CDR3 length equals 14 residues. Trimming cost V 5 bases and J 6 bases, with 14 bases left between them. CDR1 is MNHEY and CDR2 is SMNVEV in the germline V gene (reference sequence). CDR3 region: CASSPAGRGQPQHF. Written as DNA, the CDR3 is TGTGCCAGCAGTCCCGCCGGGAGGGGTCAGCCCCAGCATTTT.

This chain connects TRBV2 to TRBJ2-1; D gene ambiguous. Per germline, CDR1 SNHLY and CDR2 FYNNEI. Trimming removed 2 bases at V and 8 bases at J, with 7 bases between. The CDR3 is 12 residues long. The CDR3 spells CASSEPADEQFF. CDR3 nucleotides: TGTGCCAGCAGTGAACCGGCCGATGAGCAGTTCTTC.

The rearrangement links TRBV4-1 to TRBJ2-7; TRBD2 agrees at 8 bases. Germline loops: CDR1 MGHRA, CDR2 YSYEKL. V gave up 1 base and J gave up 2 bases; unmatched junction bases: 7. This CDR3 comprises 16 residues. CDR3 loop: CASSQVSGSATYEQYF. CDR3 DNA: TGCGCCAGCAGCCAAGTGAGCGGGAGTGCGACCTACGAGCAGTACTTC.

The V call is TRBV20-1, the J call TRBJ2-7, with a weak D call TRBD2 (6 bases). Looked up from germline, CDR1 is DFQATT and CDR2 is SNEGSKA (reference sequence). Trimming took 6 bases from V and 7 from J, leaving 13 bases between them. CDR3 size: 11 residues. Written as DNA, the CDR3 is TGCAGTGCGGACCTCGGGAGAGAGCAGTACTTC. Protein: CSADLGREQYF.

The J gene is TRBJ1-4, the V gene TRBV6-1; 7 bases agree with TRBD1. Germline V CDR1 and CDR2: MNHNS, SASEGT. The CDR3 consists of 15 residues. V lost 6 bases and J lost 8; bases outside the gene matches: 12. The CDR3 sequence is CASRRYRGGNEKLFF. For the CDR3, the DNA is TGTGCCAGCAGGCGCTACAGAGGGGGCAACGAAAAACTGTTTTTT.

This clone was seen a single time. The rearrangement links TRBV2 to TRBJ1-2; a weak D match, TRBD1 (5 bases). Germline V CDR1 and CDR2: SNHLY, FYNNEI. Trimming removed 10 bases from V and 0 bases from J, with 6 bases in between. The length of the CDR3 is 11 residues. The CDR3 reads CATGANYGYTF. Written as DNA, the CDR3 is TGTGCCACGGGGGCTAACTATGGCTACACCTTC.

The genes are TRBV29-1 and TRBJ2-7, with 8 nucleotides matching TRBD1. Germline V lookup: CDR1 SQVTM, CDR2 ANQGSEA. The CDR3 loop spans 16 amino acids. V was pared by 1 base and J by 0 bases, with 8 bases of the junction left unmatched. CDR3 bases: TGCAGCGTTGAAGTGCCGGGACAGGCGAGCTCCTACGAGCAGTACTTC. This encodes CSVEVPGQASSYEQYF.